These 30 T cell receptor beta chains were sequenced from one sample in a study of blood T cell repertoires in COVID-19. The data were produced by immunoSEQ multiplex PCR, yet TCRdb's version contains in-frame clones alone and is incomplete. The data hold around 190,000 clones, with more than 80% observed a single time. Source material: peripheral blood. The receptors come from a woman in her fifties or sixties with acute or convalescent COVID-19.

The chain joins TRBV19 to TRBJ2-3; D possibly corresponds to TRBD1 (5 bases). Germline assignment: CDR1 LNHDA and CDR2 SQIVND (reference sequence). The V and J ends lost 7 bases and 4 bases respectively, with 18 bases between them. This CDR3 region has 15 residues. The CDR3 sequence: CASKLSGFWADTQYF. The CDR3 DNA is TGTGCCAGTAAATTATCAGGGTTCTGGGCAGATACGCAGTATTTT.

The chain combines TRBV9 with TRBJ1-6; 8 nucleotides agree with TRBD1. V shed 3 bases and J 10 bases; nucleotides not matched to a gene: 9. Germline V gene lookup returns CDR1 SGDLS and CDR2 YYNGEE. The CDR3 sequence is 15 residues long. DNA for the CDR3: TGTGCCAGCAGCGCGGGACAGGCGAGTAACTCACCCCTCCACTTT. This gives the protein CASSAGQASNSPLHF. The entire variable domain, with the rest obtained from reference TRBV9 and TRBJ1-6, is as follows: DSGVTQTPKHLITATGQRVTLRCSPRSGDLSVYWYQQSLDQGLQFLIQYYNGEERAKGNILERFSAQQFPDLHSELNLSSLELGDSALYFCASSAGQASNSPLHFGNGTRLTVT.

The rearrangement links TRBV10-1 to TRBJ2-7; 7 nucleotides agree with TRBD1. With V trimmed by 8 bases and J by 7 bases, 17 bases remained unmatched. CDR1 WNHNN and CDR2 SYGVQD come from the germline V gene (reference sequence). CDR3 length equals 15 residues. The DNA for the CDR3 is TGCGCCAGCGGTCGACAGGGCCTAGGCGAGGGGGAGCAGTACTTC. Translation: CASGRQGLGEGEQYF.

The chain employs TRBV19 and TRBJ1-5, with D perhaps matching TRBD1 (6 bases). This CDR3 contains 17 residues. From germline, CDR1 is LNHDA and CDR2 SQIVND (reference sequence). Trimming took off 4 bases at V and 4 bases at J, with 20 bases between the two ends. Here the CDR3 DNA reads TGTGCCAGTAGTAGGGCCTCCAGGGGCCGTTCTAATCAGCCCCAGCATTTT. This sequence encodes CASSRASRGRSNQPQHF.

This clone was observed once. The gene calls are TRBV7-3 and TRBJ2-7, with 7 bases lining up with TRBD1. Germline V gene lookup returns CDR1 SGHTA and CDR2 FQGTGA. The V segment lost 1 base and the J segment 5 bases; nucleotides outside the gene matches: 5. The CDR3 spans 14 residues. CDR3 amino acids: CASSLMGQTDEQYF. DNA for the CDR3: TGTGCCAGCAGCTTAATGGGACAGACCGACGAGCAGTACTTC.

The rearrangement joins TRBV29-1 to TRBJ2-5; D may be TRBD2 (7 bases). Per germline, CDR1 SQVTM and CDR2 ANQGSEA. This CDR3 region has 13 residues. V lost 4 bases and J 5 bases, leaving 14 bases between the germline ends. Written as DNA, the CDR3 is TGCAGCGTTGGGGGCGGGGGCCCCGAGACCCAGTACTTC. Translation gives CSVGGGGPETQYF.

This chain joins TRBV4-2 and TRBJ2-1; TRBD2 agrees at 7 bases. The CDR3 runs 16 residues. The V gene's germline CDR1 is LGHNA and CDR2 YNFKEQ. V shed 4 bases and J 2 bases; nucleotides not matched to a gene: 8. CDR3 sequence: CASSPQSGTTYNEQFF. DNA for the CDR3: TGTGCCAGCAGCCCGCAAAGCGGGACCACCTACAATGAGCAGTTCTTC.

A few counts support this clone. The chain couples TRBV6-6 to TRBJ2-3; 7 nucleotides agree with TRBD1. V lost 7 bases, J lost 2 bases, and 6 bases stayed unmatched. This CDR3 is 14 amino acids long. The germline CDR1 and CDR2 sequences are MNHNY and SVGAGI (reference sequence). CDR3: CASKQGRYTDTQYF. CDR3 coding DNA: TGTGCCAGCAAACAGGGGAGATACACAGATACGCAGTATTTT.

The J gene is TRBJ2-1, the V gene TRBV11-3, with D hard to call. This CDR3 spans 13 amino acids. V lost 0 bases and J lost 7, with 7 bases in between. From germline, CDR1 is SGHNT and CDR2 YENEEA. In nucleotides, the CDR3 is TGTGCCAGCAGCTTAGAGGCGGAGAATGAGCAGTTCTTC. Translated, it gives CASSLEAENEQFF.

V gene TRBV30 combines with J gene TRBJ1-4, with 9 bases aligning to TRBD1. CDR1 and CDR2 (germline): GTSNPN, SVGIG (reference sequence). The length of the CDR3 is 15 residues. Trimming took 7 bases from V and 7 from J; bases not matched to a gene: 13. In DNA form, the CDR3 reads TGTGCCTATGGAGATTTGGGACAGGGACGTGAAAAACTGTTTTTT. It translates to CAYGDLGQGREKLFF. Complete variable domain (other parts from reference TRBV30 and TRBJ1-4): SQTIHQWPATLVQPVGSPLSLECTVEGTSNPNLYWYRQAAGRGLQLLFYSVGIGQISSEVPQNLSASRPQDRQFILSSKKLLLSDSGFYLCAYGDLGQGREKLFFGSGTQLSVL.

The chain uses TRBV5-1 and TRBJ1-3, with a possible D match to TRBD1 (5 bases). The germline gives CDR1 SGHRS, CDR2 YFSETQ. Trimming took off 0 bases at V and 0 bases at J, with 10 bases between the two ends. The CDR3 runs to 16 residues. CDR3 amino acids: CASSLGGGSSGNTIYF. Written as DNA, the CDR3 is TGCGCCAGCAGCTTGGGCGGGGGGTCCTCTGGAAACACCATATATTTT.

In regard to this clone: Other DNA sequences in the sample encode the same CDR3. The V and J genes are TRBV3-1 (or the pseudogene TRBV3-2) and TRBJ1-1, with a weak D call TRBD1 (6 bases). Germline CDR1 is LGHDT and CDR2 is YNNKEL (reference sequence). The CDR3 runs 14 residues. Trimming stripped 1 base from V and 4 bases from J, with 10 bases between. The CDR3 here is CASSQVQGSTEAFF. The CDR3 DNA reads TGTGCCAGCAGCCAAGTCCAGGGGAGCACTGAAGCTTTCTTT.

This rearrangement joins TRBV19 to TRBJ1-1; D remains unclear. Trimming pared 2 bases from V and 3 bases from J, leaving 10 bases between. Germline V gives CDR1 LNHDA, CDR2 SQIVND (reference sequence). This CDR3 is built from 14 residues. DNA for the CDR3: TGTGCCAGTAGTATAAGAGGTTTGGACACTGAAGCTTTCTTT. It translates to CASSIRGLDTEAFF.

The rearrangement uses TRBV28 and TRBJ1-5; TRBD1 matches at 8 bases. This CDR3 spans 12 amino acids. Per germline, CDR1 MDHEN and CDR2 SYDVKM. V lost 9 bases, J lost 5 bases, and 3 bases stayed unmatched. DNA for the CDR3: TGTGCCAGTGGGACAGGATATCAGCCCCAGCATTTT. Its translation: CASGTGYQPQHF.

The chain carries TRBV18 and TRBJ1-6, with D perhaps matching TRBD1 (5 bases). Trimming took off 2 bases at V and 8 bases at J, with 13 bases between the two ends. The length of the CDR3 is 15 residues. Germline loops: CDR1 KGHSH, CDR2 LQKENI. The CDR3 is CASSPTVLGHSPLHF. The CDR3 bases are TGTGCCAGCTCACCAACAGTGTTGGGGCATTCACCCCTCCACTTT. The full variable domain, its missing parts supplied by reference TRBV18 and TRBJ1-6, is NAGVMQNPRHLVRRRGQEARLRCSPMKGHSHVYWYRQLPEEGLKFMVYLQKENIIDESGMPKERFSAEFPKEGPSILRIQQVVRGDSAAYFCASSPTVLGHSPLHFGNGTRLTVT.

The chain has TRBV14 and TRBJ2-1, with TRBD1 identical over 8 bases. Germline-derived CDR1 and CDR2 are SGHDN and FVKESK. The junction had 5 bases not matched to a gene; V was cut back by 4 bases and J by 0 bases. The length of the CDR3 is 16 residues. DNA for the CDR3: TGTGCCAGCAGCCTTGGGACAGGTAGCTCCTACAATGAGCAGTTCTTC. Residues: CASSLGTGSSYNEQFF. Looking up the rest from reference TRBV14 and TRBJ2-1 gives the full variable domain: EAGVTQFPSHSVIEKGQTVTLRCDPISGHDNLYWYRRVMGKEIKFLLHFVKESKQDESGMPNNRFLAERTGGTYSTLKVQPAELEDSGVYFCASSLGTGSSYNEQFFGPGTRLTVL.

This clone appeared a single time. For the CDR3, the DNA is TGCGCCAGCAGCGCTCCTACCGGACTAGGGCGGAAGGAGACCCAGTACTTC. It translates to CASSAPTGLGRKETQYF. The V gene is TRBV5-1, the J gene TRBJ2-5, with TRBD2 matching over 7 bases. The CDR3 length is 17 residues. Germline V gene data show CDR1 as SGHRS and CDR2 as YFSETQ. Trimming at V came to 4 bases and at J to 5 bases, leaving 17 bases not matched to a gene. Combining the CDR3 with reference TRBV5-1 and TRBJ2-5 gives the whole variable domain KAGVTQTPRYLIKTRGQQVTLSCSPISGHRSVSWYQQTPGQGLQFLFEYFSETQRNKGNFPGRFSGRQFSNSRSEMNVSTLELGDSALYLCASSAPTGLGRKETQYFGPGTRLLVL.

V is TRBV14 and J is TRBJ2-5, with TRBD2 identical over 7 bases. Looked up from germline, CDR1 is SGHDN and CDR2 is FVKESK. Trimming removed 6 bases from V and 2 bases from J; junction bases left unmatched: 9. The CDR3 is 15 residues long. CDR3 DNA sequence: TGTGCCAGCAGTTCGGGACTAATCAAACAAGAGACCCAGTACTTC. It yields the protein CASSSGLIKQETQYF.

This CDR3 is CASSVPKVGRGSSYNEQFF. The CDR3 DNA reads TGTGCCAGCAGCGTACCCAAGGTTGGCCGCGGGAGCTCCTACAATGAGCAGTTCTTC. The chain links TRBV9 to TRBJ2-1, with 7 bases lining up with TRBD2. V was clipped by 1 base and J by 0 bases; unmatched bases: 13. The CDR3 totals 19 residues. Germline lookup yields CDR1 SGDLS and CDR2 YYNGEE.

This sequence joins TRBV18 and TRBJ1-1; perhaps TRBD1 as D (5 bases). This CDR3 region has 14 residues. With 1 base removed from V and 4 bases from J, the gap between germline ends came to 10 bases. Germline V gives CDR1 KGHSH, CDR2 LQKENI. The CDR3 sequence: CASSPLGGGTEAFF. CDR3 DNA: TGTGCCAGCTCACCACTGGGGGGTGGCACTGAAGCTTTCTTT. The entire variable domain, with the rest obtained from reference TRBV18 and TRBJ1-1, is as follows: NAGVMQNPRHLVRRRGQEARLRCSPMKGHSHVYWYRQLPEEGLKFMVYLQKENIIDESGMPKERFSAEFPKEGPSILRIQQVVRGDSAAYFCASSPLGGGTEAFFGQGTRLTVV.

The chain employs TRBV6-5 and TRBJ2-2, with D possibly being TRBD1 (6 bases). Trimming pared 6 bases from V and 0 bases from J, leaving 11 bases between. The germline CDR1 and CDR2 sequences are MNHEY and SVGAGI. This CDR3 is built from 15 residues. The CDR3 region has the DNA TGTGCCAGCAGCGCAGGGGCCGCGAACACCGGGGAGCTGTTTTTT. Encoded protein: CASSAGAANTGELFF.

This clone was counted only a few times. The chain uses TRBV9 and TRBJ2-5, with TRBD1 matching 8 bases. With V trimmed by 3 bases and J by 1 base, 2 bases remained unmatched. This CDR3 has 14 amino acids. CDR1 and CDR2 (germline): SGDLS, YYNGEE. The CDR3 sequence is CASSAGQGQETQYF. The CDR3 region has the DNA TGTGCCAGCAGCGCCGGACAGGGCCAAGAGACCCAGTACTTC.

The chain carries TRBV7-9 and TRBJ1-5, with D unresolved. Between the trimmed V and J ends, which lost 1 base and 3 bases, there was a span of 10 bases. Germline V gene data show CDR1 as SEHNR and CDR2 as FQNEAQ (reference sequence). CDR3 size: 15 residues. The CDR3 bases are TGTGCCAGCAGCTTAGGGCGGAATAACAATCAGCCCCAGCATTTT. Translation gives CASSLGRNNNQPQHF.

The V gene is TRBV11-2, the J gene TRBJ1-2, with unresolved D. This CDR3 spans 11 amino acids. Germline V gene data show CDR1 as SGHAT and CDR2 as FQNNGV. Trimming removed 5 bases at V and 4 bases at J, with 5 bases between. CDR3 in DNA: TGTGCCAGCAGCCGGGGCTATGGCTACACCTTC. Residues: CASSRGYGYTF.

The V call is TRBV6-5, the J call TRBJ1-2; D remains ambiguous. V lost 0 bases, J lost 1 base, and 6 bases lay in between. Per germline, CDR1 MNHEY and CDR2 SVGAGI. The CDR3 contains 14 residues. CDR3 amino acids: CASSYSEDNYGYTF. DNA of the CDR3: TGTGCCAGCAGTTACTCAGAGGATAACTATGGCTACACCTTC.

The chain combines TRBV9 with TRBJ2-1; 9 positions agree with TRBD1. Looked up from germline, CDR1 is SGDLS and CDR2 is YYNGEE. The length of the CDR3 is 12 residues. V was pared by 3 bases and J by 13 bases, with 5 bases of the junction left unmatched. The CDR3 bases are TGTGCCAGCAGCGGCCGGGACAGGGAACAGTTCTTC. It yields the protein CASSGRDREQFF.

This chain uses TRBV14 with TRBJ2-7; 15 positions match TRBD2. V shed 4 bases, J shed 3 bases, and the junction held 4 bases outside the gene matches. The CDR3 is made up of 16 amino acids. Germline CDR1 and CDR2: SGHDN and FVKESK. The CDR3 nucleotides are TGTGCCAGCAGCCGGGGACTAGCGGGAGGAATCTACGAGCAGTACTTC. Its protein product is CASSRGLAGGIYEQYF.

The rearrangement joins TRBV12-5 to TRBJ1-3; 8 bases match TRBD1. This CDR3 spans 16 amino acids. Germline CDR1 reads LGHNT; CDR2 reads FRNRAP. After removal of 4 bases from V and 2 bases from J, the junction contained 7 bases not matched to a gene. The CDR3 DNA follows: TGTGCTAGTGGTTCGAGACAGGGGTCCCCTGGAAACACCATATATTTT. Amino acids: CASGSRQGSPGNTIYF.

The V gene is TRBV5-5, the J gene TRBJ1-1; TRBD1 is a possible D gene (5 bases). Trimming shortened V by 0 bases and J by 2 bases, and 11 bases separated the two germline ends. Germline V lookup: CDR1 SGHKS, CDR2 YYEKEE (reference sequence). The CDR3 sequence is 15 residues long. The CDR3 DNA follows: TGTGCCAGCAGCTTGGATGGGGGGATAAACACTGAAGCTTTCTTT. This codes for CASSLDGGINTEAFF.

CDR3 DNA sequence: TGTGCCAGCAGCTTACAAGGCCTAGAAAACAATGAGCAGTTCTTC. It encodes CASSLQGLENNEQFF. The genes are TRBV7-3 and TRBJ2-1; D gene unclear. V lost 2 bases and J lost 5, with 13 bases in between. Germline values: CDR1 SGHTA, CDR2 FQGTGA. The CDR3 runs 15 residues.